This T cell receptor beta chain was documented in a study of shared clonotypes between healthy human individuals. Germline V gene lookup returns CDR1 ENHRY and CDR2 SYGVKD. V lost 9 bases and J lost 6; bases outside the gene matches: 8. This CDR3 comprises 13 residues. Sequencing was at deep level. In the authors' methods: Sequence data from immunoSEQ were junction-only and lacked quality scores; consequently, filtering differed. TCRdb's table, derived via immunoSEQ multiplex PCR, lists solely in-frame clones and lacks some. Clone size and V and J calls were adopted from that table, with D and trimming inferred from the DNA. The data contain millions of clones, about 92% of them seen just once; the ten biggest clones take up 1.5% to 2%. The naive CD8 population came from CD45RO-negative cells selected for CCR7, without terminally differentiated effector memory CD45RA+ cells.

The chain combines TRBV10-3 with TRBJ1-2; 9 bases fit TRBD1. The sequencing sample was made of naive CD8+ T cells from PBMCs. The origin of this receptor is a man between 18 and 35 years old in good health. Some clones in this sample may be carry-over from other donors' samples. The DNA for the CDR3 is TGTGCCATTGGAATGGACAGGGGCGATGGCTACACCTTC. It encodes CAIGMDRGDGYTF.